This T cell receptor (beta chain) was sequenced during a study of T cells in Graves' hyperthyroidism and ophthalmopathy (dated by TCRdb to the late 2010s). About the investigation overall: Peripheral blood was sampled at the time of initial diagnosis, prior to any treatment. To identify distinguishing TCR V-J signatures, a discovery cohort of around 100 patients was used, comprising 40 to 45 with Graves' ophthalmopathy and 57 with stable Graves' hyperthyroidism. An independent validation cohort of 18 to 20 hyperthyroidism patients and 17 patients who later progressed to ophthalmopathy tested prospective prediction of ophthalmopathy. For training and testing, the approximately 92 patients in the discovery cohort were randomly divided in a 7:3 ratio. Thyroid tissue and blood T-cell repertoires from six Graves' hyperthyroidism patients were also compared in the study. After sampling, hyperthyroidism patients received methimazole starting at 30 mg daily, and ophthalmopathy patients received high-dose intravenous methylprednisolone. TCR Vbeta CDR3 sequencing of 120 to 150 peripheral blood samples (over 40 ophthalmopathy, under 80 hyperthyroidism and approximately 17 progressor patients) is reported in the paper. The paper as a whole reports these results and caveats: No statistical method was used to set the sample size in advance, and investigators knew the group allocation. Blood samples also contained most of the expanded thyroid clonotypes (frequency above 0.001), which suggests that blood repertoires may reflect thyroid immune responses. In validation, the model predicted progression to ophthalmopathy a median of roughly 6.5 months before onset, with about 64% sensitivity and roughly 77% specificity. In cross-validation, a model built on a 13 V-J signature told ophthalmopathy apart from stable hyperthyroidism with 87.88% sensitivity and around 81% specificity, and in testing the same model reached 80%/75%.

The CDR3 runs 16 amino acids, cysteine and phenylalanine included. The sequence is cut down to CDR3 DNA, 48 bases in frame from base 1. Trimming takes 6 bases off V and 1 base off J; junction bases not matched to a gene: 14. Sequences DFQATT (CDR1) and SNEGSKA (CDR2) are obtained from the germline V gene (reference sequence). This clonotype was recorded many times. What this receptor recognizes is not known. One base away there is no much larger clone; base qualities are not given. A patient counted as having stable Graves' hyperthyroidism if no progression to ophthalmopathy occurred over 18 months of follow-up. Hyperthyroidism patients were newly diagnosed, had a disease duration of under 2 months, and were aged 18 to 65 years. Exclusion was applied to patients with uncontrolled infections, other autoimmune diseases, pregnancy or lactation. Diagnoses relied on clinical symptoms, serum thyroxine and TRAb, thyroid ultrasound and orbital computed tomography. PBMCs were isolated from 8 to 10 ml of fresh peripheral blood by Ficoll-Paque density gradient centrifugation. Trizol reagent was used to extract total RNA, and RNA quality was then checked on an Agilent 2100 Bioanalyzer.

The TCR beta CDR3 regions were amplified from the RNA transcripts. The TCR CDR3 was subjected to a first round of RT-PCR using the HTBI primer set and the Qiagen OneStep RT-PCR kit. Libraries were constructed in a second round of multiplex PCR, after which size selection and purification were carried out. Paired-end sequencing of the libraries was performed with 100 bp reads on an Illumina HiSeq2000. Per the original workflow: SOAPnuke was used to process the raw data, with reads discarded if the reads contained adapters or uncalled bases, had a mean Phred below 15, or lacked an exact constant-primer or identifier match. COPE v1.2.5 was used to merge the high-quality paired reads, and each unique nucleotide sequence was defined as a clonotype. MiTCR v1.1 was used to align clonotypes to the IMGT TRBV, TRBD and TRBJ reference segments. The analysis was restricted to V-J combinations with a frequency above 0.0001, which together covered 99.2% of the repertoires. A TCS score was defined as the ratio of F50 (clonal expansion) to E x V (chaos), with BLOSUM62-based TCRdist applied between CDR3 peptides within each V-J. Welch's t-statistics and random forest reduced around 510 V-J features to 13, which were used in a naive Bayes classifier (R e1071). TCRdb handled the public reads itself, with Q25 trimming in fastp and clone calling in MiXCR, and kept productive beta chains. Here each entry gathers all rows of one CDR3 protein and keeps the most common genes and DNA. TCRdb, not the original authors, processed these V and J calls. The sample table holds a few hundred thousand distinct CDR3 sequences, of which approximately 13% were seen once. The ten largest clonotypes hold approximately 5.3% of the sample.

The TCR originated in a woman aged 18-29 years with Graves' hyperthyroidism. The sequence is built from TRBV20-1 and TRBJ1-1, with 7 bases matching TRBD1. Sequencing was performed on blood. The CDR3 has the sequence CSAPSRDRGANTEAFF. The sequence in DNA is TGCAGTGCCCCGTCCCGGGACAGAGGAGCGAACACTGAAGCTTTCTTT.